This T cell receptor (beta chain) was obtained from a study of response to subunit inactivated influenza vaccine. General study points: Seasonal influenza vaccination, on each occasion, was suggested by the authors to recruit few new T cells.

The germline gives CDR1 SGDLS, CDR2 YYNGEE. The CDR3 consists of 16 residues. With 4 bases clipped from V and 4 bases from J, the junction kept 11 bases outside the gene matches. To note about this clonotype: Its antigen remains unknown.

MiXCR was run by TCRdb on the RT-PCR reads, yielding one entry per CDR3 protein. In the table there are hundreds of thousands of distinct CDR3 sequences, about 7.6% of which are singletons. The V gene is TRBV9, the J gene TRBJ2-1, with 7 bases identical to TRBD2. This sequence was found in a man aged 50 to 69 who received an inactivated influenza vaccine. This sample comprised PBMCs from blood, obtained less than 30 months after vaccination. This CDR3 is CASSPQGGSLYNEQFF. DNA of the CDR3: TGTGCCAGCAGCCCCCAGGGCGGGAGTCTTTACAATGAGCAGTTCTTC.